This T cell receptor (beta chain) is drawn from a study of spatial heterogeneity in lung cancer. Study observations and caveats: There were more appearances of ubiquitous expanded tumor TCRs in blood at resection than at follow-up.

This CDR3 is built from 18 residues. Germline assignment: CDR1 WNHNN and CDR2 SYGVQD (reference sequence). J gave up 4 bases and V 3 bases, and 11 bases lay outside the gene matches. Time point described: blood at routine non-recurrence follow-up after resection. Unsorted samples of tumor, nontumor lung or frozen PBMC had their whole RNA sequenced. Each TCR cDNA molecule carried a unique molecular identifier. Each CDR3 protein is one row after TCRdb ran MiXCR on the 5' RACE reads. Of about 87,000 distinct CDR3 sequences in the sample, approximately 20% were seen once. Note on this clonotype: Its antigen is not identified.

This specimen was PBMCs, taken at follow-up. The V and J genes are TRBV10-1 and TRBJ2-3; TRBD2 agrees at 12 bases. The sequence derives from a male donor with early-stage non-small cell lung cancer. CDR3 nucleotides: TGCGCCAGCAGTGAAGTCCTCAGCGGACTAGCGGGACCAGATACGCAGTATTTT. This encodes CASSEVLSGLAGPDTQYF.